A selection of T cell receptor beta chains follows, all from one sample in a study of PD-1 blockade in classical Hodgkin lymphoma. Method: immunoSEQ multiplex PCR; TCRdb's copy keeps in-frame clones and lacks some. The repertoire has some 70,000 clones, roughly 92% of them found once; the top ten carry 2.6%. Sample: peripheral blood mononuclear cells (PBMCs). These receptors all come from a human donor with classical Hodgkin lymphoma. Each CDR3 is given with its conserved first and last residue. The order of the fields is CDR3 DNA, CDR3 protein, clone size, V gene, J gene, D gene. The D gene is left open where the match is weak. The size entry is marked missing in some rows and otherwise reads once, few, many or a size class.

CDR3nt: TGTGCCAGCAGTTACTCGACAGTCAATTCACCCCTCCACTTT; CDR3aa: CASSYSTVNSPLHF; abundance: -; v_gene: TRBV6-5; j_gene: TRBJ1-6; d_gene: -
CDR3nt: TGTGCCAGCAGCCAAAACAGGAACACTGAAGCTTTCTTT; CDR3aa: CASSQNRNTEAFF; abundance: -; v_gene: TRBV14; j_gene: TRBJ1-1; d_gene: -
CDR3nt: TGTGCCACCAGCGATGGACTAGCGGTCTACAATGAGCAGTTCTTC; CDR3aa: CATSDGLAVYNEQFF; abundance: few; v_gene: TRBV15; j_gene: TRBJ2-1; d_gene: TRBD2
CDR3nt: TGTGCCAGCAGGGACACCTCGAACACTGAAGCTTTCTTT; CDR3aa: CASRDTSNTEAFF; abundance: -; v_gene: TRBV7-9; j_gene: TRBJ1-1; d_gene: -
CDR3nt: TGTGCCAGCAGCCCCGAGGTGCGGGCGGGACGGGGAAAAGAGACCCAGTACTTC; CDR3aa: CASSPEVRAGRGKETQYF; abundance: -; v_gene: TRBV7-2; j_gene: TRBJ2-5; d_gene: -
CDR3nt: TGTGCCAGCAGCGTAGAGGTGGGCAACTATGGCTACACCTTC; CDR3aa: CASSVEVGNYGYTF; abundance: -; v_gene: TRBV9; j_gene: TRBJ1-2; d_gene: -
CDR3nt: TGTGCCAGCACCCTTAAAGAAGGGATGGGCTACACCTTC; CDR3aa: CASTLKEGMGYTF; abundance: -; v_gene: TRBV25-1; j_gene: TRBJ1-2; d_gene: -
CDR3nt: TGCGCCAGCAGCTTCATGGGGTCTGGAAACACCATATATTTT; CDR3aa: CASSFMGSGNTIYF; abundance: -; v_gene: TRBV5-1; j_gene: TRBJ1-3; d_gene: -
CDR3nt: TGTGCCAGCAGCGGGACGGGGAGTAATCAGCCCCAGCATTTT; CDR3aa: CASSGTGSNQPQHF; abundance: -; v_gene: TRBV6-1; j_gene: TRBJ1-5; d_gene: -
CDR3nt: TGTGCCAGCTCACGGACCCCGAACACTGAAGCTTTCTTT; CDR3aa: CASSRTPNTEAFF; abundance: -; v_gene: TRBV18; j_gene: TRBJ1-1; d_gene: -
CDR3nt: TGCAGCGTTGTGACAGGCCCTAATGAAAAACTGTTTTTT; CDR3aa: CSVVTGPNEKLFF; abundance: -; v_gene: TRBV29-1; j_gene: TRBJ1-4; d_gene: -
CDR3nt: TGTGCCAGTAGTTTGAGACAGGGGGCCTCCTACAATGAGCAGTTCTTC; CDR3aa: CASSLRQGASYNEQFF; abundance: -; v_gene: TRBV19; j_gene: TRBJ2-1; d_gene: TRBD1
CDR3nt: TGTGCCAGCAGCTTAGCAGGGTTTGGAAACACCATATATTTT; CDR3aa: CASSLAGFGNTIYF; abundance: -; v_gene: TRBV7-9; j_gene: TRBJ1-3; d_gene: -
CDR3nt: TGTGCCAGCTCACTGTGGACAGGAAAGAACACTGAAGCTTTCTTT; CDR3aa: CASSLWTGKNTEAFF; abundance: -; v_gene: TRBV18; j_gene: TRBJ1-1; d_gene: TRBD1
CDR3nt: TGCGCCAGCAGCTTTCTGGCGGGGGCTAACACCGGGGAGCTGTTTTTT; CDR3aa: CASSFLAGANTGELFF; abundance: -; v_gene: TRBV5-1; j_gene: TRBJ2-2; d_gene: -
CDR3nt: TGTGCCAGCTCACCGGGGGATTCTGGAAACACCATATATTTT; CDR3aa: CASSPGDSGNTIYF; abundance: -; v_gene: TRBV18; j_gene: TRBJ1-3; d_gene: -
CDR3nt: TGTGCCAGCAGCTTACAACTAAAAGCGGGAGGAAGAGAGACCCAGTACTTC; CDR3aa: CASSLQLKAGGRETQYF; abundance: -; v_gene: TRBV7-2; j_gene: TRBJ2-5; d_gene: TRBD2
CDR3nt: TGTGCCAGCAGATTAAGACAGGGGCCGTACTATGGCTACACCTTC; CDR3aa: CASRLRQGPYYGYTF; abundance: -; v_gene: TRBV28; j_gene: TRBJ1-2; d_gene: TRBD1
CDR3nt: TGCAGTGCTAGTGGGTACGAGCAGTACTTC; CDR3aa: CSASGYEQYF; abundance: -; v_gene: TRBV20-1; j_gene: TRBJ2-7; d_gene: -
CDR3nt: TGTGCCAGCAGCCCCTGGAGCGGGGGGGCAGAAGATACGCAGTATTTT; CDR3aa: CASSPWSGGAEDTQYF; abundance: -; v_gene: TRBV5-4; j_gene: TRBJ2-3; d_gene: TRBD2
CDR3nt: TGCGCCAGCAGCTTCCGAGTCGGGTACGAGCAGTACTTC; CDR3aa: CASSFRVGYEQYF; abundance: -; v_gene: TRBV5-1; j_gene: TRBJ2-7; d_gene: -
CDR3nt: TGTGCCAGTAGTCTCATGGGGACAGGGAGGAATAATGGCTACACCTTC; CDR3aa: CASSLMGTGRNNGYTF; abundance: -; v_gene: TRBV19; j_gene: TRBJ1-2; d_gene: TRBD1
CDR3nt: TGTGCCACCAGCAGAAGCCTAGCGGAAGATACGCAGTATTTT; CDR3aa: CATSRSLAEDTQYF; abundance: -; v_gene: TRBV15; j_gene: TRBJ2-3; d_gene: TRBD2
CDR3nt: TGTGCCAGCAGACGCCAGGGGGGTGAAGCTTTCTTT; CDR3aa: CASRRQGGEAFF; abundance: -; v_gene: TRBV6-5; j_gene: TRBJ1-1; d_gene: TRBD1
CDR3nt: TGTGCCAGCTCACTGCGGGGACAGGGGGTCTTATTCGAGCAGTTCTTC; CDR3aa: CASSLRGQGVLFEQFF; abundance: -; v_gene: TRBV18; j_gene: TRBJ2-1; d_gene: TRBD1
CDR3nt: TGTGCCAGCTCACCACGCTCGGCCACTGAAGCTTTCTTT; CDR3aa: CASSPRSATEAFF; abundance: -; v_gene: TRBV18; j_gene: TRBJ1-1; d_gene: -
CDR3nt: TGTGCCAGCAGCTCCACATCACAGAACACCGGGGAGCTGTTTTTT; CDR3aa: CASSSTSQNTGELFF; abundance: -; v_gene: TRBV13; j_gene: TRBJ2-2; d_gene: -
CDR3nt: TGTGCCAGCAGGCTACTAGGGGACTCTAGCACAGATACGCAGTATTTT; CDR3aa: CASRLLGDSSTDTQYF; abundance: -; v_gene: TRBV27; j_gene: TRBJ2-3; d_gene: -
CDR3nt: TGTGCCAGCAGTACGGGACCTGGCACAGATACGCAGTATTTT; CDR3aa: CASSTGPGTDTQYF; abundance: -; v_gene: TRBV7-7; j_gene: TRBJ2-3; d_gene: -
CDR3nt: TGTGCCAGCAGCCACGGGGGAGGGGAGACCCAGTACTTC; CDR3aa: CASSHGGGETQYF; abundance: -; v_gene: TRBV27; j_gene: TRBJ2-5; d_gene: TRBD2
CDR3nt: TGTGCCAGCAAGGGGTCCCTGGGTAGATCCTACGAGCAGTACTTC; CDR3aa: CASKGSLGRSYEQYF; abundance: -; v_gene: TRBV2; j_gene: TRBJ2-7; d_gene: -
CDR3nt: TGTGCCAGCAGCGGCGGGACAGGCAACGGCCACGAGCAGTACTTC; CDR3aa: CASSGGTGNGHEQYF; abundance: -; v_gene: TRBV13; j_gene: TRBJ2-7; d_gene: TRBD1
CDR3nt: TGTGCCAGCAGCTGGGGGGGGACCACTGAAGCTTTCTTT; CDR3aa: CASSWGGTTEAFF; abundance: -; v_gene: TRBV7-9; j_gene: TRBJ1-1; d_gene: -
CDR3nt: TGTGCCAGCAGCTTCACACTGACTAGCGGGATCGACAATGAGCAGTTCTTC; CDR3aa: CASSFTLTSGIDNEQFF; abundance: -; v_gene: TRBV7-9; j_gene: TRBJ2-1; d_gene: TRBD2
CDR3nt: TGTGCAAGCGCGGGGCACTACAATGAGCAGTTCTTC; CDR3aa: CASAGHYNEQFF; abundance: -; v_gene: TRBV2; j_gene: TRBJ2-1; d_gene: -
CDR3nt: TGTGCCAGCAGTACTTTCATTGAAGCTTTCTTT; CDR3aa: CASSTFIEAFF; abundance: once; v_gene: TRBV7-2; j_gene: TRBJ1-1; d_gene: -
CDR3nt: TGTGCCAGCAGTAGGACTAGCGGATCCTACGAGCAGTACTTC; CDR3aa: CASSRTSGSYEQYF; abundance: -; v_gene: TRBV6-1; j_gene: TRBJ2-7; d_gene: TRBD2
CDR3nt: TGTGCCAGCAGTAAACGGGGGGGAACTGAGCCCCAGCATTTT; CDR3aa: CASSKRGGTEPQHF; abundance: -; v_gene: TRBV2; j_gene: TRBJ1-5; d_gene: -
CDR3nt: TGTGCCAGCAGTTATGGGCAGGGGCGCCCCACCGGGGAGCTGTTTTTT; CDR3aa: CASSYGQGRPTGELFF; abundance: -; v_gene: TRBV6-5; j_gene: TRBJ2-2; d_gene: -
CDR3nt: TGTGCCAGCAGCTTGGAGGGGGGGAATCAGCCCCAGCATTTT; CDR3aa: CASSLEGGNQPQHF; abundance: -; v_gene: TRBV5-8; j_gene: TRBJ1-5; d_gene: -
CDR3nt: TGTGCCAGCATCCAAGAGACCCAGTACTTC; CDR3aa: CASIQETQYF; abundance: -; v_gene: TRBV6-1; j_gene: TRBJ2-5; d_gene: -
CDR3nt: TGTGCCAGCAGCGTGCTAGGAGGGGATCAGCCCCAGCATTTT; CDR3aa: CASSVLGGDQPQHF; abundance: -; v_gene: TRBV5-8; j_gene: TRBJ1-5; d_gene: -
CDR3nt: TGTGCCAGCAGTTTCCTTTCGGACAGGGACACTGAAGCTTTCTTT; CDR3aa: CASSFLSDRDTEAFF; abundance: -; v_gene: TRBV28; j_gene: TRBJ1-1; d_gene: TRBD1
CDR3nt: TGTGCCAGCAGTGAAGCTGTGGGCAGACGGACGAACACCGGGGAGCTGTTTTTT; CDR3aa: CASSEAVGRRTNTGELFF; abundance: -; v_gene: TRBV2; j_gene: TRBJ2-2; d_gene: -
CDR3nt: TGTGCCAGCAGCGTAGAACAGAACACTGAAGCTTTCTTT; CDR3aa: CASSVEQNTEAFF; abundance: -; v_gene: TRBV9; j_gene: TRBJ1-1; d_gene: -
CDR3nt: TGTGCTAGTGCTAGTATTTTGGGGGTTGTCACCGGGGAGCTGTTTTTT; CDR3aa: CASASILGVVTGELFF; abundance: -; v_gene: TRBV12-5; j_gene: TRBJ2-2; d_gene: -
CDR3nt: TGTGCCAGTAGTCGTACAGGGTTCCACGAGCAGTACTTC; CDR3aa: CASSRTGFHEQYF; abundance: -; v_gene: TRBV19; j_gene: TRBJ2-7; d_gene: -
CDR3nt: TGTGCCAGCAGCTTAGAATGGGTTACTGAAGCTTTCTTT; CDR3aa: CASSLEWVTEAFF; abundance: -; v_gene: TRBV7-9; j_gene: TRBJ1-1; d_gene: -
CDR3nt: TGTGCCAGCGACAACCGGGGGAATGAAAAACTGTTTTTT; CDR3aa: CASDNRGNEKLFF; abundance: once; v_gene: TRBV2; j_gene: TRBJ1-4; d_gene: -
CDR3nt: TGTGCCAGCAGTCCATACAGACCGACAGATACGCAGTATTTT; CDR3aa: CASSPYRPTDTQYF; abundance: -; v_gene: TRBV27; j_gene: TRBJ2-3; d_gene: -
CDR3nt: TGTGCCAGCAGTCCGCAGGGAGGGGGGACTGAAGCTTTCTTT; CDR3aa: CASSPQGGGTEAFF; abundance: -; v_gene: TRBV2; j_gene: TRBJ1-1; d_gene: -
CDR3nt: TGTGCCAGCAGCCCCGGGACAGGGGCCTATGGCTACACCTTC; CDR3aa: CASSPGTGAYGYTF; abundance: -; v_gene: TRBV5-4; j_gene: TRBJ1-2; d_gene: TRBD1